Listed below are T cell receptor beta chains from one sample, sequenced in a study of blood T cell repertoires in COVID-19. Method: immunoSEQ multiplex PCR; TCRdb's copy keeps in-frame clones and lacks some. The sample contains about 220,000 clones, over 70% of which appear only once. The sample was peripheral blood. These receptors originate from an older woman with acute or convalescent COVID-19. Each CDR3 is given with its conserved first and last residue. Each record gives: J gene, CDR3 length, V gene, D gene, clone size, CDR3 protein, CDR3 DNA. The D gene is left open where the match is weak. A row's size may be missing; if present it is once, few, many or a size class.

j_call: TRBJ1-1; cdr3_length: 15; v_call: TRBV2; d_call: -; clone_size: -; cdr3_aa: CASSVGPTVNTEAFF; cdr3_nt: TGTGCCAGCAGTGTAGGTCCCACAGTGAACACTGAAGCTTTCTTT
j_call: TRBJ2-7; cdr3_length: 15; v_call: TRBV19; d_call: -; clone_size: -; cdr3_aa: CASNQNSGVNYEQYF; cdr3_nt: TGTGCCAGCAATCAAAACTCAGGGGTGAATTACGAGCAGTACTTC
j_call: TRBJ2-7; cdr3_length: 16; v_call: TRBV6-1; d_call: TRBD2; clone_size: -; cdr3_aa: CASSAGTSGGKYEQYF; cdr3_nt: TGTGCCAGCAGTGCCGGGACTAGCGGGGGGAAGTACGAGCAGTACTTC
j_call: TRBJ1-6; cdr3_length: 15; v_call: TRBV2; d_call: TRBD1; clone_size: many; cdr3_aa: CASSAKQGEVSPLHF; cdr3_nt: TGTGCCAGCAGTGCCAAACAGGGGGAGGTTTCACCCCTCCACTTT
j_call: TRBJ1-1; cdr3_length: 13; v_call: TRBV4-1; d_call: -; clone_size: -; cdr3_aa: CASSQVSGQEAFF; cdr3_nt: TGCGCCAGCAGCCAAGTCTCCGGACAGGAAGCTTTCTTT
j_call: TRBJ2-6; cdr3_length: 15; v_call: TRBV4-1; d_call: TRBD1; clone_size: -; cdr3_aa: CASSPTGAGANVLTF; cdr3_nt: TGCGCCAGCAGCCCAACAGGGGCTGGGGCCAACGTCCTGACTTTC
j_call: TRBJ2-1; cdr3_length: 14; v_call: TRBV6-5; d_call: TRBD1; clone_size: -; cdr3_aa: CASTEQGAGNEQFF; cdr3_nt: TGTGCCAGCACGGAACAGGGGGCGGGAAATGAGCAGTTCTTC
j_call: TRBJ2-1; cdr3_length: 15; v_call: TRBV7-9; d_call: TRBD1; clone_size: -; cdr3_aa: CASSLVPTGGGEQFF; cdr3_nt: TGTGCCAGCAGCTTAGTTCCGACAGGGGGCGGGGAGCAGTTCTTC
j_call: TRBJ2-1; cdr3_length: 14; v_call: TRBV7-9; d_call: -; clone_size: -; cdr3_aa: CASSLVTGYNEQFF; cdr3_nt: TGTGCCAGCAGCTTAGTTACGGGCTACAATGAGCAGTTCTTC
j_call: TRBJ1-1; cdr3_length: 12; v_call: TRBV6-5; d_call: -; clone_size: few; cdr3_aa: CASTRGGTEAFF; cdr3_nt: TGTGCCAGCACAAGGGGAGGAACTGAAGCTTTCTTT
j_call: TRBJ2-5; cdr3_length: 14; v_call: TRBV5-1; d_call: -; clone_size: many; cdr3_aa: CASSFQGAEETQYF; cdr3_nt: TGCGCCAGCAGCTTCCAGGGCGCGGAAGAGACCCAGTACTTC
j_call: TRBJ2-1; cdr3_length: 17; v_call: TRBV7-6; d_call: -; clone_size: -; cdr3_aa: CASSLENAGAAYNEQFF; cdr3_nt: TGTGCCAGCAGCTTAGAGAACGCGGGGGCCGCCTACAATGAGCAGTTCTTC
j_call: TRBJ1-1; cdr3_length: 15; v_call: TRBV23-1; d_call: -; clone_size: -; cdr3_aa: CAPDRKTQGGTEAFF; cdr3_nt: TGCGCCCCTGACCGCAAAACCCAGGGAGGCACTGAAGCTTTCTTT
j_call: TRBJ2-7; cdr3_length: 13; v_call: TRBV7-2; d_call: -; clone_size: -; cdr3_aa: CASSSDYIYEQYF; cdr3_nt: TGTGCCAGCAGCTCGGACTATATCTACGAGCAGTACTTC
j_call: TRBJ2-3; cdr3_length: 18; v_call: TRBV10-2; d_call: TRBD2; clone_size: -; cdr3_aa: CASSGRGLAGGGTDTQYF; cdr3_nt: TGCGCCAGCAGCGGGAGGGGACTAGCCGGGGGGGGCACAGATACGCAGTATTTT
j_call: TRBJ1-1; cdr3_length: 13; v_call: TRBV6-1; d_call: -; clone_size: -; cdr3_aa: CASSEGGGLSAFF; cdr3_nt: TGTGCCAGCAGTGAGGGCGGAGGATTGTCCGCTTTCTTT
j_call: TRBJ2-3; cdr3_length: 15; v_call: TRBV24-1; d_call: -; clone_size: -; cdr3_aa: CATASVAVSTDTQYF; cdr3_nt: TGTGCCACCGCTTCTGTAGCGGTAAGCACAGATACGCAGTATTTT
j_call: TRBJ2-3; cdr3_length: 17; v_call: TRBV27; d_call: TRBD2; clone_size: few; cdr3_aa: CASSVSGGALFEDTQYF; cdr3_nt: TGTGCCAGCAGTGTCTCGGGGGGGGCATTGTTTGAAGATACGCAGTATTTT
j_call: TRBJ2-5; cdr3_length: 17; v_call: TRBV18; d_call: TRBD2; clone_size: -; cdr3_aa: CASSPRSSQGGQETQYF; cdr3_nt: TGTGCCAGCTCACCACGGTCAAGCCAGGGAGGGCAAGAGACCCAGTACTTC
j_call: TRBJ2-3; cdr3_length: 19; v_call: TRBV23-1; d_call: TRBD2; clone_size: -; cdr3_aa: CASSQGYGTSGGGTDTQYF; cdr3_nt: TGCGCCAGCAGTCAGGGGTACGGGACTAGCGGGGGCGGCACAGATACGCAGTATTTT
j_call: TRBJ2-1; cdr3_length: 16; v_call: TRBV3-1/TRBV3-2; d_call: -; clone_size: -; cdr3_aa: CASSQLTPDLSNEQFF; cdr3_nt: TGTGCCAGCAGCCAACTTACTCCCGATTTAAGCAATGAGCAGTTCTTC
j_call: TRBJ2-3; cdr3_length: 15; v_call: TRBV24-1; d_call: -; clone_size: -; cdr3_aa: CATSDFKGQADTQYF; cdr3_nt: TGTGCCACCAGTGATTTCAAGGGGCAGGCAGATACGCAGTATTTT
j_call: TRBJ2-5; cdr3_length: 13; v_call: TRBV9; d_call: TRBD1; clone_size: -; cdr3_aa: CASSPGTGETQYF; cdr3_nt: TGTGCCAGCAGCCCAGGGACAGGGGAGACCCAGTACTTC
j_call: TRBJ1-2; cdr3_length: 14; v_call: TRBV5-6; d_call: TRBD1; clone_size: -; cdr3_aa: CASSIQGVEGGYTF; cdr3_nt: TGTGCCAGCAGCATACAGGGGGTCGAAGGTGGCTACACCTTC
j_call: TRBJ1-1; cdr3_length: 18; v_call: TRBV3-1/TRBV3-2; d_call: -; clone_size: -; cdr3_aa: CASSHASGGYFMNTEAFF; cdr3_nt: TGTGCCAGCAGCCACGCCTCGGGGGGGTACTTCATGAACACTGAAGCTTTCTTT
j_call: TRBJ2-2; cdr3_length: 15; v_call: TRBV19; d_call: -; clone_size: -; cdr3_aa: CASSVPGQNTGELFF; cdr3_nt: TGTGCCAGTAGTGTTCCGGGACAGAACACCGGGGAGCTGTTTTTT
j_call: TRBJ2-7; cdr3_length: 13; v_call: TRBV6-5; d_call: TRBD1; clone_size: -; cdr3_aa: CASSSPRDSKQYF; cdr3_nt: TGTGCCAGCAGTTCCCCACGGGACAGCAAGCAGTACTTC
j_call: TRBJ1-2; cdr3_length: 17; v_call: TRBV9; d_call: -; clone_size: -; cdr3_aa: CASSVTGTSPSNYGYTF; cdr3_nt: TGTGCCAGCAGCGTGACCGGGACAAGTCCTTCTAACTATGGCTACACCTTC
j_call: TRBJ1-4; cdr3_length: 13; v_call: TRBV6-2/TRBV6-3; d_call: TRBD1; clone_size: -; cdr3_aa: CASSRQGFEKLFF; cdr3_nt: TGTGCCAGCAGCCGACAGGGATTTGAAAAACTGTTTTTT
j_call: TRBJ2-3; cdr3_length: 17; v_call: TRBV7-6; d_call: -; clone_size: -; cdr3_aa: CASSLASSAFRADTQYF; cdr3_nt: TGTGCCAGCAGCTTAGCTAGCTCGGCCTTTCGGGCAGATACGCAGTATTTT
j_call: TRBJ2-1; cdr3_length: 13; v_call: TRBV29-1; d_call: -; clone_size: -; cdr3_aa: CSVEDPPEGREFF; cdr3_nt: TGCAGCGTTGAAGATCCCCCGGAGGGAAGGGAGTTCTTC
j_call: TRBJ2-5; cdr3_length: 14; v_call: TRBV9; d_call: TRBD2; clone_size: -; cdr3_aa: CASSRTSGEETQYF; cdr3_nt: TGTGCCAGCAGCAGGACTAGCGGAGAAGAGACCCAGTACTTC
j_call: TRBJ2-5; cdr3_length: 12; v_call: TRBV7-2; d_call: -; clone_size: once; cdr3_aa: CASSPDRETQYF; cdr3_nt: TGTGCCAGCAGCCCCGATAGAGAGACCCAGTACTTC
j_call: TRBJ2-2; cdr3_length: 16; v_call: TRBV6-4; d_call: TRBD1; clone_size: -; cdr3_aa: CASSDYGQGNTGELFF; cdr3_nt: TGTGCCAGCAGTGATTACGGACAGGGTAACACCGGGGAGCTGTTTTTT
j_call: TRBJ2-2; cdr3_length: 14; v_call: TRBV18; d_call: -; clone_size: -; cdr3_aa: CASSPGTGTGELFF; cdr3_nt: TGTGCCAGCTCACCAGGGACTGGCACCGGGGAGCTGTTTTTT
j_call: TRBJ2-3; cdr3_length: 14; v_call: TRBV30; d_call: TRBD1; clone_size: once; cdr3_aa: CAYQTGEMTDTQYF; cdr3_nt: TGTGCCTATCAGACAGGGGAGATGACAGATACGCAGTATTTT
j_call: TRBJ2-5; cdr3_length: 14; v_call: TRBV4-3; d_call: -; clone_size: -; cdr3_aa: CASSQARDLPTQYF; cdr3_nt: TGCGCCAGCAGCCAAGCGCGCGACTTACCGACCCAGTACTTC
j_call: TRBJ2-3; cdr3_length: 14; v_call: TRBV10-3; d_call: TRBD1; clone_size: -; cdr3_aa: CAIRPGQGSDTQYF; cdr3_nt: TGTGCCATCAGGCCGGGACAGGGATCAGATACGCAGTATTTT
j_call: TRBJ2-1; cdr3_length: 12; v_call: TRBV7-9; d_call: TRBD2; clone_size: -; cdr3_aa: CASSLPGGASVF; cdr3_nt: TGTGCCAGCAGCTTACCCGGGGGGGCCTCAGTCTTC
j_call: TRBJ1-6; cdr3_length: 15; v_call: TRBV10-3; d_call: -; clone_size: few; cdr3_aa: CAIRERDTDNSPLHF; cdr3_nt: TGTGCCATCAGGGAACGGGATACAGATAATTCACCCCTCCACTTT
j_call: TRBJ2-5; cdr3_length: 17; v_call: TRBV4-1; d_call: TRBD1; clone_size: -; cdr3_aa: CASSPQAGVGTGETQYF; cdr3_nt: TGCGCCAGCAGCCCGCAGGCCGGGGTAGGGACAGGGGAGACCCAGTACTTC
j_call: TRBJ1-3; cdr3_length: 13; v_call: TRBV9; d_call: -; clone_size: -; cdr3_aa: CASSVDRGNTIYF; cdr3_nt: TGTGCCAGCAGCGTTGACAGGGGAAACACCATATATTTT
j_call: TRBJ1-1; cdr3_length: 13; v_call: TRBV5-1; d_call: -; clone_size: -; cdr3_aa: CASNGQLNTEAFF; cdr3_nt: TGCGCCAGCAACGGACAATTGAACACTGAAGCTTTCTTT
j_call: TRBJ2-1; cdr3_length: 13; v_call: TRBV10-3; d_call: -; clone_size: -; cdr3_aa: CAIHSGYSNEQFF; cdr3_nt: TGTGCCATACATAGCGGATACTCCAATGAGCAGTTCTTC
j_call: TRBJ1-2; cdr3_length: 14; v_call: TRBV5-6; d_call: TRBD1; clone_size: few; cdr3_aa: CASSPLDRAGGYTF; cdr3_nt: TGTGCCAGCAGCCCACTTGACAGGGCTGGCGGCTACACCTTC
j_call: TRBJ2-5; cdr3_length: 12; v_call: TRBV27; d_call: -; clone_size: -; cdr3_aa: CASSYNRETQYF; cdr3_nt: TGTGCCAGCAGTTACAACCGAGAGACCCAGTACTTC
j_call: TRBJ1-6; cdr3_length: 13; v_call: TRBV2; d_call: TRBD1; clone_size: -; cdr3_aa: CASRGQNNSPLHF; cdr3_nt: TGTGCCAGCAGGGGACAGAATAATTCACCCCTCCACTTT
j_call: TRBJ2-2; cdr3_length: 14; v_call: TRBV5-5; d_call: -; clone_size: -; cdr3_aa: CASGRQTNTGELFF; cdr3_nt: TGTGCCAGCGGCAGACAGACGAACACCGGGGAGCTGTTTTTT